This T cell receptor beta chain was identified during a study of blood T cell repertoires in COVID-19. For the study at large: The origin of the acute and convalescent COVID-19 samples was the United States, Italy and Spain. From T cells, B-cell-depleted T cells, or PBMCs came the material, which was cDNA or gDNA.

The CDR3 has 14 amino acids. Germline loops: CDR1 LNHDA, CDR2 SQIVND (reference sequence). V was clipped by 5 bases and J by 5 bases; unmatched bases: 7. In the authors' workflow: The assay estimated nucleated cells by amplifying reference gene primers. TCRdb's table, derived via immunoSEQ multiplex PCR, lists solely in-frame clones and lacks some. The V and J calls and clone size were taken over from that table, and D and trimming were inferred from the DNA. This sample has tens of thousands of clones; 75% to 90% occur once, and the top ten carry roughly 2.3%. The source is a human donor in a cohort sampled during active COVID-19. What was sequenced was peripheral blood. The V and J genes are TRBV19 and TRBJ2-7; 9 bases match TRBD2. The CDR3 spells CASSSAGGTDEQYF. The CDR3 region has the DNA TGTGCCAGTAGTTCGGCGGGGGGGACCGACGAGCAGTACTTC. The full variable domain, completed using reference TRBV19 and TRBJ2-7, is DGGITQSPKYLFRKEGQNVTLSCEQNLNHDAMYWYRQDPGQGLRLIYYSQIVNDFQKGDIAEGYSVSREKKESFPLTVTSAQKNPTAFYLCASSSAGGTDEQYFGPGTRLTVT.